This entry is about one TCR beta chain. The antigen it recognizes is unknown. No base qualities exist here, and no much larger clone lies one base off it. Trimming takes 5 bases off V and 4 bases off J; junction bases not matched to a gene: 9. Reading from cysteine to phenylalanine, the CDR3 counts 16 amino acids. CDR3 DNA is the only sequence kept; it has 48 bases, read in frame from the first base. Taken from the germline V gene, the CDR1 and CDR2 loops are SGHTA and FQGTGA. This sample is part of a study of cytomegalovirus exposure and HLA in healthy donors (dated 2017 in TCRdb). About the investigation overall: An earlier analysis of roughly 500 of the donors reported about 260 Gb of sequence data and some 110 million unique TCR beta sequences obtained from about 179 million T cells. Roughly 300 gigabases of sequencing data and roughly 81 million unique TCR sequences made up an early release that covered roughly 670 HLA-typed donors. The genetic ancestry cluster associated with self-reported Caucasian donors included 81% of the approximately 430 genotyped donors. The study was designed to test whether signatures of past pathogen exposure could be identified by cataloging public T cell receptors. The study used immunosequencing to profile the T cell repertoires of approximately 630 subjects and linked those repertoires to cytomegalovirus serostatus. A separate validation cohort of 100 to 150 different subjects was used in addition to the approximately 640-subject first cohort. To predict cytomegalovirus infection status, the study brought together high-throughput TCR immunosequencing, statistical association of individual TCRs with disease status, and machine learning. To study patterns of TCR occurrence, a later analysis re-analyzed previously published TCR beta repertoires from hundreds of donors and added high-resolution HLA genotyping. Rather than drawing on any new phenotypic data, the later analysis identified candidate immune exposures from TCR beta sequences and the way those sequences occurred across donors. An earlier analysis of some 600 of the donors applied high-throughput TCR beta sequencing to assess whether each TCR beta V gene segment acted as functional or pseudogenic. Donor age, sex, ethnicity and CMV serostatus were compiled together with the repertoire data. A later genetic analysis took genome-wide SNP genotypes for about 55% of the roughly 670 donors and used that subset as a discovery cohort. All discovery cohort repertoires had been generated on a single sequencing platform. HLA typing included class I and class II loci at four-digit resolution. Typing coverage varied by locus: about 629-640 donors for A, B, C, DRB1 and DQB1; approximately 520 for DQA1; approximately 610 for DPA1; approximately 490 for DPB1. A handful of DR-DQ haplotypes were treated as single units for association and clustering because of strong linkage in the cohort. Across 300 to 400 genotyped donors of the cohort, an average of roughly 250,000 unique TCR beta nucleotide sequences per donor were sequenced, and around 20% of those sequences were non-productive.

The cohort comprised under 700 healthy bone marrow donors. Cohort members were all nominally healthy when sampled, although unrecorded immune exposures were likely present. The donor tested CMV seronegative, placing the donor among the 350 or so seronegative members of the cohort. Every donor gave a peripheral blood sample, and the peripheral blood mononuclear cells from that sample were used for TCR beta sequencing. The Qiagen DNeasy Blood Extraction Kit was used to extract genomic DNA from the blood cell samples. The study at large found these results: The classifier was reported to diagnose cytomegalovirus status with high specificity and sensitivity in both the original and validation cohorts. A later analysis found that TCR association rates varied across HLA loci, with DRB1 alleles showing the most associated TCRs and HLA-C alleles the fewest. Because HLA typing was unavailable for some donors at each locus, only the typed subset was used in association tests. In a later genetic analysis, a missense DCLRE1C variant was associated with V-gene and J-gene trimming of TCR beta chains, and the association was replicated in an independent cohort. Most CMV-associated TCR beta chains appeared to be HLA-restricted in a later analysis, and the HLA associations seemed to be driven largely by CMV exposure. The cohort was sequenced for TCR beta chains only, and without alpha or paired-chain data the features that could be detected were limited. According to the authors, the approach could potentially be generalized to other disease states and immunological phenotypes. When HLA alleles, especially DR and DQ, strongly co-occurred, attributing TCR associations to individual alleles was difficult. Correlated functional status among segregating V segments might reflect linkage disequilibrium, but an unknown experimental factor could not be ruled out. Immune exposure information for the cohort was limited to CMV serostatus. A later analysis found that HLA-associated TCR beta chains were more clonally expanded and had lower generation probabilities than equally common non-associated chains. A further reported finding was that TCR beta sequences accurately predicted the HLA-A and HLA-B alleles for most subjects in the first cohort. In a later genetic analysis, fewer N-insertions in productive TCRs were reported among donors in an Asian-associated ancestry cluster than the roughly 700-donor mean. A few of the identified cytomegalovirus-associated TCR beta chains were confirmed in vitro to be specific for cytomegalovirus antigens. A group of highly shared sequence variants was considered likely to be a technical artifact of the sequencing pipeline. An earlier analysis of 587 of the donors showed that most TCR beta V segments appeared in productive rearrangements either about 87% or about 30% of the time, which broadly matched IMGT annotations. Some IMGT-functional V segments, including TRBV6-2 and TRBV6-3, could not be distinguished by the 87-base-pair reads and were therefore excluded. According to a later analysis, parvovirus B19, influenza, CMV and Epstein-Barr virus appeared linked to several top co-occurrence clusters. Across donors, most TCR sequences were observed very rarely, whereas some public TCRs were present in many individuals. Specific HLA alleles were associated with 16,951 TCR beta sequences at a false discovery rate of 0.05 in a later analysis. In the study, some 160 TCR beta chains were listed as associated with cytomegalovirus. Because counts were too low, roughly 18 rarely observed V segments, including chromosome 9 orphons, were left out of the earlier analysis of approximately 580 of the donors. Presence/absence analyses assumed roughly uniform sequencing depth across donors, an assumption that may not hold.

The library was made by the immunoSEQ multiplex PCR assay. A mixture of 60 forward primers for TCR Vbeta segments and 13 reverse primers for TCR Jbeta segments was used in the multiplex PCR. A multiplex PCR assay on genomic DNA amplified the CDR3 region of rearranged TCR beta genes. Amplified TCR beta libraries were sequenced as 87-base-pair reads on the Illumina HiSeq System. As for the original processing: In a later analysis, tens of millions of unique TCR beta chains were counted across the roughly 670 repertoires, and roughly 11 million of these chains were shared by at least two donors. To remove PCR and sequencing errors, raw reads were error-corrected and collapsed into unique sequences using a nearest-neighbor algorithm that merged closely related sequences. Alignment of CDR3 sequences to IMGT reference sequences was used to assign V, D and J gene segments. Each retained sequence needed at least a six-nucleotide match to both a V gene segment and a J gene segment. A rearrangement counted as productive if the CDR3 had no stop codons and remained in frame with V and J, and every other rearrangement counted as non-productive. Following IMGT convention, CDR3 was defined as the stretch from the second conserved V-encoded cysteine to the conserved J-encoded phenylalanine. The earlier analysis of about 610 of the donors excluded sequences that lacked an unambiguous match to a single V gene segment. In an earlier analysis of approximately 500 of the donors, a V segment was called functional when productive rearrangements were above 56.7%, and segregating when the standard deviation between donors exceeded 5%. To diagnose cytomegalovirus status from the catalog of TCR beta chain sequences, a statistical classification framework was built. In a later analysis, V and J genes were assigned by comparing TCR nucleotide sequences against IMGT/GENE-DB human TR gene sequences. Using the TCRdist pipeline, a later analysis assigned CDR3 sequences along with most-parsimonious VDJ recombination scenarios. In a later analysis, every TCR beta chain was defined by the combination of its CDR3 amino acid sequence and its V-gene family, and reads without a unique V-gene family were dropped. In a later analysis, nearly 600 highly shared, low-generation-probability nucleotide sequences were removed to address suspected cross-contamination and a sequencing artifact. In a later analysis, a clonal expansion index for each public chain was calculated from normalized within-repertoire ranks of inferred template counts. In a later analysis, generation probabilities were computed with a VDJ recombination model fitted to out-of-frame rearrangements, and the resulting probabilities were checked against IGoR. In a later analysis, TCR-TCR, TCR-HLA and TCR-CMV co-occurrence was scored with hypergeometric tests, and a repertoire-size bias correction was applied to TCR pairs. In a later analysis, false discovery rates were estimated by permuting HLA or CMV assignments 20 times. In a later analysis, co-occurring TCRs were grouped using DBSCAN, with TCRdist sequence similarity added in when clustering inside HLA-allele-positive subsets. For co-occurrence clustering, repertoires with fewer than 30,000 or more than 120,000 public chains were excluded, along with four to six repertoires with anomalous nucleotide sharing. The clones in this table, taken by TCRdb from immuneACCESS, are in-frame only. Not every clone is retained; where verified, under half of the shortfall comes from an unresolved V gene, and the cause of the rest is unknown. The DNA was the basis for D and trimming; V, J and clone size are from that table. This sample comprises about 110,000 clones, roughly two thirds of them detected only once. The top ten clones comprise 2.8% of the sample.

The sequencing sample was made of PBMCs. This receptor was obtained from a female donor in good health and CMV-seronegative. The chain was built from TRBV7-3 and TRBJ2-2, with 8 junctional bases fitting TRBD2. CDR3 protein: CASSPRAGAITGELFF. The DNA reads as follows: TGTGCCAGCAGCCCTAGAGCGGGAGCAATCACCGGGGAGCTGTTTTTT.